This T cell receptor beta chain originates from a study of cytomegalovirus exposure and HLA in healthy donors. In regard to this clone: Its antigen is currently unknown.

Use of 60 Vbeta and 13 Jbeta primers characterized the PCR. This table comes from immunoSEQ multiplex PCR, and its TCRdb copy is limited to in-frame clones, with some not included. This table has about 180,000 clones, over 65% appearing once. Study observations and caveats: A later analysis linked a missense variant in DCLRE1C to the trimming of TCR beta V and J genes. Rare sequences made up most TCRs, while some public TCRs were found in many donors. The authors reported that TCR beta sequences could predict HLA-A and HLA-B alleles. These predictions were accurate for most subjects in the first cohort. Certain sequence variants were highly shared and formed a cluster, and this cluster was likely a sequencing artifact.

The receptor was derived from a man aged 55 to 70 in good health and CMV-seronegative. Sequencing was performed on PBMCs.

The DNA for the CDR3 is TGTGCCAGCAGTCCAGGACTAGCGGGAGGGCACGAGACCCAGTACTTC. This codes for CASSPGLAGGHETQYF. The V and J genes are TRBV28 and TRBJ2-5; 15 positions agree with TRBD2. The V segment lost 5 bases and the J segment 5 bases; nucleotides outside the gene matches: 6. There are 16 residues in the CDR3. Germline V gene data show CDR1 as MDHEN and CDR2 as SYDVKM.